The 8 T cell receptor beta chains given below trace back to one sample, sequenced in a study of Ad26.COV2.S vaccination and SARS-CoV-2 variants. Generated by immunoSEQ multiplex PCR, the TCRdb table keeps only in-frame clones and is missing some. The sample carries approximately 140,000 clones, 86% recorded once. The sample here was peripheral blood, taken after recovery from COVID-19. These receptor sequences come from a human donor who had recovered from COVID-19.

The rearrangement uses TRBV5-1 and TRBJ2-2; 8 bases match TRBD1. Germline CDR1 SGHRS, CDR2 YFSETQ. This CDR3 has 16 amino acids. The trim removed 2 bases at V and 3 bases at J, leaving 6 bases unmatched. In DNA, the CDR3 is TGCGCCAGCAGCTTCCGGGCAGGGGGCTACACCGGGGAGCTGTTTTTT. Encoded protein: CASSFRAGGYTGELFF.

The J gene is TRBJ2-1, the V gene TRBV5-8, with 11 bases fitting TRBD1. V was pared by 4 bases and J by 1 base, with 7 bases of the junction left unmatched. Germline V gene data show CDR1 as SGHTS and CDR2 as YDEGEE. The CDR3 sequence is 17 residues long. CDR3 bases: TGTGCCAGCAGCGTACCGGGACAGGGGGTATCCTACAATGAGCAGTTCTTC. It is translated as CASSVPGQGVSYNEQFF.

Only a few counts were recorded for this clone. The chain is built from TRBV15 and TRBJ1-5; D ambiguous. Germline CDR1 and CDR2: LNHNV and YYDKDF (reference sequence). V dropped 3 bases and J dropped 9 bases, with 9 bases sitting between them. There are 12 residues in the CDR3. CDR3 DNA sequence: TGTGCCACCAGCAGGGCGGACGGGCCCCAGCATTTT. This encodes CATSRADGPQHF.

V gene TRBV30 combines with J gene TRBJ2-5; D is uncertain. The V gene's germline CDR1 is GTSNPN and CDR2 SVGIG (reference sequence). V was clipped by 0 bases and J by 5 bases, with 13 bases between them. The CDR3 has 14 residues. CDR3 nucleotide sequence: TGTGCCTGGAGTGTACTTGCTGTTTTGGAGACCCAGTACTTC. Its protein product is CAWSVLAVLETQYF.

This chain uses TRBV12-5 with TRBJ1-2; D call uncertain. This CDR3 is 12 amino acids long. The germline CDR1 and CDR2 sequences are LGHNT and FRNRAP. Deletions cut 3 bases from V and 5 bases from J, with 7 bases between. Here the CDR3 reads CASGFGLYGYTF. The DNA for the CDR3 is TGTGCTAGTGGTTTCGGGCTTTATGGCTACACCTTC.

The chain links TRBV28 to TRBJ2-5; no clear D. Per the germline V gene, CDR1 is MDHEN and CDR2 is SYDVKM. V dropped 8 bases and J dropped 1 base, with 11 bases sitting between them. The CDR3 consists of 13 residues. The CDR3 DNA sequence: TGTGCCAGCGCCAACCCATTCCAAGAGACCCAGTACTTC. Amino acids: CASANPFQETQYF. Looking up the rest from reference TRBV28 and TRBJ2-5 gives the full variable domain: DVKVTQSSRYLVKRTGEKVFLECVQDMDHENMFWYRQDPGLGLRLIYFSYDVKMKEKGDIPEGYSVSREKKERFSLILESASTNQTSMYLCASANPFQETQYFGPGTRLLVL.

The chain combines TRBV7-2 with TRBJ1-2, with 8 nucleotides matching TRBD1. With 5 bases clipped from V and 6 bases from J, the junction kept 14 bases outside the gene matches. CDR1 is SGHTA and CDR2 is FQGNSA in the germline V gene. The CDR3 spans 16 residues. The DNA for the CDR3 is TGTGCCAGCAGCCCATCACGACAGGGGCGTCGAAATGGCTACACCTTC. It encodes CASSPSRQGRRNGYTF.

CDR3 sequence (DNA): TGTGCCAGCAGTTTAAACTTCTATGGCTACACCTTC. Translation gives CASSLNFYGYTF. The rearrangement links TRBV28 to TRBJ1-2, with D unclear. CDR1 is MDHEN and CDR2 is SYDVKM in the germline V gene. This CDR3 has 12 amino acids. The germline V and J ends were trimmed by 2 bases and 4 bases, with 5 bases remaining between them.